This T cell receptor beta chain originates from a study of blood T cells in healthy people across ages. The CDR3 runs to 16 residues. Looked up from germline, CDR1 is MDHEN and CDR2 is SYDVKM. Unmatched junction bases numbered 14, after V lost 6 bases and J lost 9 bases. Primed by a sample-barcoded 5' primer and a J-beta primer mix, a second PCR proceeded for about 7 to 11 cycles. TCRdb recomputed calls from the 5' RACE reads with MiXCR, one row per CDR3 protein. The profile shows about 1.8 million distinct CDR3 sequences, about 49% of them singletons. This sequence was found in a woman aged 40 to 50 in good health. The rearrangement uses TRBV28 and TRBJ2-1; 10 positions agree with TRBD2. The sample consisted of blood. Here the CDR3 reads CASRPSGGARWVEQFF. The CDR3 region has the DNA TGTGCCAGCAGGCCAAGCGGGGGGGCACGATGGGTTGAGCAGTTCTTC.